This is a list of T cell receptor beta chains from one sample in a study of T cell repertoires in cytomegalovirus infection. MiXCR, run by TCRdb on the reads, gives a single entry per CDR3 protein. Of around 300,000 distinct CDR3 sequences in the sample, more than 8% are singletons; the top ten hold roughly 4.5%. Sequencing was performed on PBMCs. The receptors originated from a human donor in good health (CMV status not recorded). Some clones in this sample may be carry-over from other donors' samples. Both conserved end residues are part of each CDR3. Fields, in order: clone size, J gene, V gene, D gene, CDR3 protein, CDR3 DNA. A D gene is named only where the DNA matches it firmly. The size of a clone is reported for some rows only, either as once, few or many, or as a class for expanded clones.

abundance: many; j_gene: TRBJ1-4; v_gene: TRBV7-2; d_gene: NA; CDR3aa: CASSHQGQSNEKLFF; CDR3nt: TGTGCCAGCAGTCATCAGGGCCAATCTAATGAAAAACTGTTTTTT
abundance: many; j_gene: TRBJ2-6; v_gene: TRBV7-6; d_gene: TRBD1; CDR3aa: CASGTDTSGANVLTF; CDR3nt: TGTGCGTCCGGGACAGACACCTCTGGGGCCAACGTCCTGACTTTC
abundance: NA; j_gene: TRBJ1-5; v_gene: TRBV12-3/TRBV12-4; d_gene: NA; CDR3aa: CASSFSGQGPQHF; CDR3nt: TGTGCCAGCAGTTTTTCGGGGCAAGGGCCCCAGCATTTT
abundance: many; j_gene: TRBJ2-7; v_gene: TRBV25-1; d_gene: NA; CDR3aa: CASSDRGGGEQYF; CDR3nt: TGTGCCAGCAGTGACAGGGGAGGAGGCGAGCAGTACTTC
abundance: many; j_gene: TRBJ1-5; v_gene: TRBV7-2; d_gene: NA; CDR3aa: CASSRYLGNQPQHF; CDR3nt: TGTGCCAGCAGCCGTTACTTGGGGAATCAGCCCCAGCATTTT
abundance: many; j_gene: TRBJ1-5; v_gene: TRBV12-3/TRBV12-4; d_gene: NA; CDR3aa: CASSLRLGKSSNQPQHF; CDR3nt: TGTGCCAGCAGTTTAAGACTGGGGAAGAGCAGCAATCAGCCCCAGCATTTT
abundance: many; j_gene: TRBJ2-7; v_gene: TRBV7-2; d_gene: NA; CDR3aa: CASTTVRGPYEQYF; CDR3nt: TGTGCCAGCACTACAGTCAGGGGCCCCTACGAGCAGTACTTC
abundance: NA; j_gene: TRBJ2-5; v_gene: TRBV4-3; d_gene: NA; CDR3aa: CASSQGGHQAETQYF; CDR3nt: TGCGCCAGCAGCCAGGGAGGACACCAAGCAGAGACCCAGTACTTC
abundance: few; j_gene: TRBJ1-2; v_gene: TRBV19; d_gene: TRBD1; CDR3aa: CASSVSSGTAYGYTF; CDR3nt: TGTGCCAGTAGTGTTTCATCCGGGACAGCCTATGGCTACACCTTC
abundance: many; j_gene: TRBJ2-6; v_gene: TRBV4-1; d_gene: NA; CDR3aa: CASSQAPGHRDLSGANVLTF; CDR3nt: TGCGCCAGCAGCCAAGCCCCGGGCCACAGGGATCTTTCCGGGGCCAACGTCCTGACTTTC
abundance: few; j_gene: TRBJ2-1; v_gene: TRBV7-2; d_gene: TRBD2; CDR3aa: CASSLSFSGRRYGNEQFF; CDR3nt: TGTGCCAGCAGCTTATCCTTCAGCGGGAGGAGGTATGGCAATGAGCAGTTCTTC
abundance: many; j_gene: TRBJ2-5; v_gene: TRBV7-6; d_gene: TRBD2; CDR3aa: CASSNPTSGGLKTQYF; CDR3nt: TGTGCCAGCAGCAACCCGACTAGCGGGGGATTAAAGACCCAGTACTTC
abundance: many; j_gene: TRBJ2-1; v_gene: TRBV7-2; d_gene: NA; CDR3aa: CASSLAPFKNNEQFF; CDR3nt: TGTGCCAGCAGCTTAGCGCCCTTTAAGAACAATGAGCAGTTCTTC
abundance: many; j_gene: TRBJ1-5; v_gene: TRBV10-2; d_gene: NA; CDR3aa: CASSESGVNQPQHF; CDR3nt: TGCGCCAGCAGTGAGTCGGGGGTAAATCAGCCCCAGCATTTT
abundance: few; j_gene: TRBJ2-6; v_gene: TRBV27; d_gene: NA; CDR3aa: CASSGRGSGANVLTF; CDR3nt: TGTGCCAGCTCCGGCCGTGGCTCTGGGGCCAACGTCCTGACTTTC
abundance: NA; j_gene: TRBJ2-1; v_gene: TRBV7-7; d_gene: TRBD1; CDR3aa: CASSSGPDRYNEQFF; CDR3nt: TGTGCCAGCAGCTCTGGGCCGGACAGGTACAATGAGCAGTTCTTC
abundance: NA; j_gene: TRBJ1-5; v_gene: TRBV12-3/TRBV12-4; d_gene: TRBD1; CDR3aa: CASSLRRDRDSQPQHF; CDR3nt: TGTGCCAGCAGCTTGCGCCGGGACAGGGACAGTCAGCCCCAGCATTTT
abundance: many; j_gene: TRBJ2-1; v_gene: TRBV4-1; d_gene: NA; CDR3aa: CASSQTPRIRADNEQFF; CDR3nt: TGCGCCAGCAGCCAAACTCCCAGGATTAGGGCCGACAATGAGCAGTTCTTC
abundance: many; j_gene: TRBJ1-5; v_gene: TRBV7-2; d_gene: NA; CDR3aa: CASSTHRAGDQPQHF; CDR3nt: TGTGCCAGCAGCACCCACAGGGCTGGGGATCAGCCCCAGCATTTT
abundance: few; j_gene: TRBJ2-1; v_gene: TRBV4-1; d_gene: NA; CDR3aa: CASSQGTDPRTEQFF; CDR3nt: TGCGCCAGCAGCCAAGGGACAGACCCCAGGACTGAGCAGTTCTTC
abundance: many; j_gene: TRBJ2-7; v_gene: TRBV20-1; d_gene: TRBD1; CDR3aa: CSARVPTGKRAEKVYEQYF; CDR3nt: TGCAGTGCTAGAGTTCCGACAGGGAAAAGGGCCGAAAAAGTCTACGAGCAGTACTTC
abundance: many; j_gene: TRBJ2-1; v_gene: TRBV28; d_gene: TRBD2; CDR3aa: CASRLAGTRGNEQFF; CDR3nt: TGTGCCAGTCGCTTGGCAGGGACTAGAGGTAATGAGCAGTTCTTC
abundance: many; j_gene: TRBJ1-5; v_gene: TRBV19; d_gene: TRBD1; CDR3aa: CASRRDRGNQPQHF; CDR3nt: TGTGCCAGTAGACGCGACAGGGGCAATCAGCCCCAGCATTTT
abundance: few; j_gene: TRBJ2-1; v_gene: TRBV2; d_gene: TRBD2; CDR3aa: CASRRTSGRAGFF; CDR3nt: TGTGCCAGCAGGAGGACTAGCGGGAGGGCCGGTTTCTTC
abundance: many; j_gene: TRBJ2-7; v_gene: TRBV28; d_gene: NA; CDR3aa: CASSLRQEWGF; CDR3nt: TGTGCCAGCAGTTTAAGACAGGAATGGGGCTTC
abundance: few; j_gene: TRBJ1-1; v_gene: TRBV7-8; d_gene: NA; CDR3aa: CASSRGRVGTEAFF; CDR3nt: TGTGCCAGCAGCCGGGGGAGGGTTGGCACTGAAGCTTTCTTT
abundance: NA; j_gene: TRBJ2-5; v_gene: TRBV11-3; d_gene: TRBD1; CDR3aa: CASSLTGWGNQETQYF; CDR3nt: TGTGCCAGCAGTCTGACAGGGTGGGGGAATCAAGAGACCCAGTACTTC
abundance: NA; j_gene: TRBJ1-1; v_gene: TRBV7-6; d_gene: NA; CDR3aa: CASSSGVSDTEAFF; CDR3nt: TGTGCCAGCAGCTCCGGGGTTAGTGACACTGAAGCTTTCTTT
abundance: few; j_gene: TRBJ1-1; v_gene: TRBV2; d_gene: NA; CDR3aa: CASSGAGKALSEAFF; CDR3nt: TGTGCCAGCAGTGGGGCAGGGAAGGCTCTCAGTGAAGCTTTCTTT
abundance: few; j_gene: TRBJ2-1; v_gene: TRBV5-1; d_gene: NA; CDR3aa: CASSLARGGDEQFF; CDR3nt: TGCGCCAGCAGCTTGGCAAGAGGGGGGGATGAGCAGTTCTTC
abundance: NA; j_gene: TRBJ2-1; v_gene: TRBV9; d_gene: NA; CDR3aa: CASSVASESLDEQFF; CDR3nt: TGTGCCAGCAGCGTAGCCTCAGAGTCCCTGGATGAGCAGTTCTTC
abundance: few; j_gene: TRBJ1-1; v_gene: TRBV3-1; d_gene: NA; CDR3aa: CASSLGRDYTEAFF; CDR3nt: TGTGCCAGCAGCCTCGGCAGGGACTACACTGAAGCTTTCTTT
abundance: NA; j_gene: TRBJ1-2; v_gene: TRBV28; d_gene: TRBD1; CDR3aa: CASSIRQGVRGYTF; CDR3nt: TGTGCCAGCAGTATACGACAGGGAGTAAGGGGCTACACCTTC
abundance: NA; j_gene: TRBJ2-3; v_gene: TRBV27; d_gene: NA; CDR3aa: CASSLLRLDTQYF; CDR3nt: TGTGCCAGCAGTTTATTACGGCTGGATACGCAGTATTTT
abundance: NA; j_gene: TRBJ1-2; v_gene: TRBV12-3/TRBV12-4; d_gene: NA; CDR3aa: CASSLVGRADGYTF; CDR3nt: TGTGCCAGCAGTTTAGTGGGCAGGGCCGATGGCTACACCTTC
abundance: many; j_gene: TRBJ2-3; v_gene: TRBV2; d_gene: TRBD2; CDR3aa: CASSGLAGATDTQYF; CDR3nt: TGTGCCAGCAGTGGTCTAGCGGGGGCCACAGATACGCAGTATTTT
abundance: many; j_gene: TRBJ1-4; v_gene: TRBV7-2; d_gene: NA; CDR3aa: CASKPSPTNEKLFF; CDR3nt: TGTGCCAGCAAGCCTTCCCCAACTAATGAAAAACTGTTTTTT
abundance: few; j_gene: TRBJ2-7; v_gene: TRBV30; d_gene: NA; CDR3aa: CAWTQAASYEQYF; CDR3nt: TGTGCCTGGACGCAGGCGGCTTCCTACGAGCAGTACTTC
abundance: many; j_gene: TRBJ1-2; v_gene: TRBV2; d_gene: TRBD1; CDR3aa: CASSAGGGGYTF; CDR3nt: TGTGCCAGCAGTGCAGGGGGCGGTGGCTACACCTTC
abundance: few; j_gene: TRBJ2-7; v_gene: TRBV5-6; d_gene: NA; CDR3aa: CASSLTGRHLTYEQYF; CDR3nt: TGTGCCAGCAGCTTGACTGGGCGCCACCTCACCTACGAGCAGTACTTC
abundance: many; j_gene: TRBJ2-5; v_gene: TRBV5-4; d_gene: NA; CDR3aa: CASSSPLREETQYF; CDR3nt: TGTGCCAGCAGCTCTCCCTTGAGGGAAGAGACCCAGTACTTC
abundance: few; j_gene: TRBJ2-1; v_gene: TRBV4-1; d_gene: NA; CDR3aa: CASSHDPSEGRNNEQFF; CDR3nt: TGCGCCAGCAGCCACGATCCTTCAGAGGGGAGAAACAATGAGCAGTTCTTC
abundance: NA; j_gene: TRBJ1-1; v_gene: TRBV6-6; d_gene: NA; CDR3aa: CASSPEGMNTEAFF; CDR3nt: TGTGCCAGCAGCCCAGAAGGGATGAACACTGAAGCTTTCTTT
abundance: NA; j_gene: TRBJ2-3; v_gene: TRBV19; d_gene: NA; CDR3aa: CASSMNRGQSTDTQYF; CDR3nt: TGTGCCAGTAGTATGAATCGGGGCCAAAGCACAGATACGCAGTATTTT
abundance: few; j_gene: TRBJ2-3; v_gene: TRBV7-6; d_gene: NA; CDR3aa: CASSISGTPSLTDTQYF; CDR3nt: TGTGCCAGCAGCATATCCGGGACCCCCTCTCTCACAGATACGCAGTATTTT
abundance: many; j_gene: TRBJ1-5; v_gene: TRBV19; d_gene: NA; CDR3aa: CASSVTGSNQPQHF; CDR3nt: TGTGCCAGTAGTGTCACAGGTAGCAATCAGCCCCAGCATTTT
abundance: few; j_gene: TRBJ1-4; v_gene: TRBV12-3/TRBV12-4; d_gene: NA; CDR3aa: CASSNDSSREKLFF; CDR3nt: TGTGCCAGCAGCAACGACAGCAGTCGGGAAAAACTGTTTTTT
abundance: few; j_gene: TRBJ2-1; v_gene: TRBV2; d_gene: NA; CDR3aa: CASSGTSYNEQFF; CDR3nt: TGTGCCAGCAGTGGAACTAGTTACAATGAGCAGTTCTTC
abundance: NA; j_gene: TRBJ1-1; v_gene: TRBV12-3/TRBV12-4; d_gene: TRBD1; CDR3aa: CASSSRRQGRTEAFF; CDR3nt: TGTGCCAGCAGTTCAAGACGACAGGGGCGGACTGAAGCTTTCTTT
abundance: many; j_gene: TRBJ2-1; v_gene: TRBV4-2; d_gene: TRBD2; CDR3aa: CASSQVASGSLYNEQFF; CDR3nt: TGTGCCAGCAGCCAAGTGGCCAGCGGGAGCTTATACAATGAGCAGTTCTTC
abundance: many; j_gene: TRBJ2-1; v_gene: TRBV24-1; d_gene: TRBD1; CDR3aa: CATSDGTGDRNEQFF; CDR3nt: TGTGCCACCAGTGACGGGACAGGGGATCGCAATGAGCAGTTCTTC
abundance: many; j_gene: TRBJ1-2; v_gene: TRBV7-8; d_gene: TRBD1; CDR3aa: CASNPPTGARGYTF; CDR3nt: TGTGCCAGCAACCCCCCGACAGGGGCGAGGGGCTACACCTTC
abundance: many; j_gene: TRBJ2-2; v_gene: TRBV6-4; d_gene: NA; CDR3aa: CASSEGYTGELFF; CDR3nt: TGTGCCAGCAGTGAGGGCTACACCGGGGAGCTGTTTTTT
abundance: few; j_gene: TRBJ1-5; v_gene: TRBV19; d_gene: NA; CDR3aa: CASSMFGNQPQHF; CDR3nt: TGTGCCAGTAGTATGTTTGGGAATCAGCCCCAGCATTTT
abundance: many; j_gene: TRBJ1-5; v_gene: TRBV7-2; d_gene: TRBD1; CDR3aa: CASSLRQGSQPQHF; CDR3nt: TGTGCCAGCAGCTTACGACAGGGGTCTCAGCCCCAGCATTTT